Below are 27 T cell receptor beta chains sequenced from a single sample in a study of T cells in Graves' hyperthyroidism and ophthalmopathy. Amplified TCR beta CDR3 regions came from RNA transcripts. The primer set for the first-round RT-PCR of the TCR CDR3 was HTBI. TCRdb called the multiplex PCR reads again in MiXCR, with one record for every CDR3 protein. Of 300,000 to 450,000 distinct CDR3 sequences listed, approximately 15% are singletons. Material for sequencing was blood. The receptors originated from a woman aged 60 to 75 with Graves' hyperthyroidism.

This clonotype was picked up many times. This sequence joins TRBV11-2 and TRBJ1-1; D is unresolved. CDR3 length equals 16 residues. V was shortened by 5 bases and J by 4 bases, with 20 bases between the two germline ends. From germline, CDR1 is SGHAT and CDR2 FQNNGV. CDR3 region: CASSPAMNSVGTEAFF. CDR3 sequence (DNA): TGTGCCAGCAGCCCAGCCATGAACAGCGTGGGCACTGAAGCTTTCTTT.

V is TRBV27 and J is TRBJ2-7; 10 bases fit TRBD2. CDR3 size: 14 residues. From germline, CDR1 is MNHEY and CDR2 SMNVEV (reference sequence). V lost 4 bases, J lost 5 bases, and 5 bases stayed unmatched. This CDR3 is CASSSGLARHEQYF. In DNA form, the CDR3 reads TGTGCCAGCAGTTCGGGACTAGCGAGGCACGAGCAGTACTTC.

This clonotype was seen repeatedly, ten times or more. This chain links TRBV6-5 with TRBJ1-2; D is unresolved. Trimming took off 0 bases at V and 7 bases at J, with 6 bases between the two ends. The CDR3 contains 12 residues. Germline-derived CDR1 and CDR2 are MNHEY and SVGAGI. Here the CDR3 reads CASSYSGTGYTF. The CDR3, as DNA: TGTGCCAGCAGTTACTCCGGCACTGGCTACACCTTC.

The chain has TRBV6-5 and TRBJ2-7; 12 bases fit TRBD2. J was trimmed by 2 bases and V by 4 bases; bases with no gene match: 15. Germline values: CDR1 MNHEY, CDR2 SVGAGI. This CDR3 contains 19 residues. The CDR3 region has the DNA TGTGCCAGCAGTTCCCGAGGACAGGGGCTAGCGGGAGGGCCCTACGAGCAGTACTTC. Amino acid sequence: CASSSRGQGLAGGPYEQYF.

J is TRBJ2-2 and V is TRBV5-1; 8 bases align to TRBD2. From germline, CDR1 is SGHRS and CDR2 YFSETQ. The ends lost 7 bases at V and 1 base at J; junction bases unmatched: 3. This CDR3 is built from 14 residues. Here the CDR3 DNA reads TGCGCCAGCTCCACTAGCGGGAACACCGGGGAGCTGTTTTTT. Residues: CASSTSGNTGELFF.

This clonotype was detected many times. The chain is built from TRBV28 and TRBJ2-6, with D unclear. CDR1 MDHEN and CDR2 SYDVKM come from the germline V gene. This CDR3 comprises 19 residues. V lost 3 bases to trimming and J lost 0 bases, with 18 bases between them. The CDR3 is CASSFVLRQPRSGANVLTF. The CDR3 bases are TGTGCCAGCAGTTTTGTTCTGCGGCAGCCCCGCTCTGGGGCCAACGTCCTGACTTTC.

This clonotype appeared many times. The chain joins TRBV12-5 to TRBJ2-1; D possibly corresponds to TRBD2 (7 bases). CDR3 length: 20 residues. The germline CDR1 and CDR2 sequences are LGHNT and FRNRAP. Trimming left V 0 bases short and J 0 bases short, with 21 bases between. This CDR3 reads CASGLVRWGRETPSYNEQFF. The CDR3 DNA reads as TGTGCTAGTGGTTTGGTACGGTGGGGGCGGGAGACCCCCTCCTACAATGAGCAGTTCTTC.

This clonotype has at least ten counts. V is TRBV12-3 or TRBV12-4 and J is TRBJ1-2, with a weak D call TRBD1 (5 bases). This CDR3 region has 15 residues. V shed 5 bases and J shed 7 bases, with 20 bases lying between them. CDR3 coding DNA: TGTGCCAGCAGTCCGGGACGGATCCCAAGCCCTGGCTACACCTTC. Protein product: CASSPGRIPSPGYTF.

The V gene is TRBV24-1, the J gene TRBJ2-2, with 12 bases aligning to TRBD1. This CDR3 comprises 18 residues. Per germline, CDR1 KGHDR and CDR2 SFDVKD. Unmatched junction bases numbered 10, after V lost 6 bases and J lost 3 bases. The CDR3, as DNA: TGTGCCACCAGTCCCTGGGGACAGGGGGCGTTGGACACCGGGGAGCTGTTTTTT. Amino acids: CATSPWGQGALDTGELFF.

This clonotype was seen at least ten times. V is TRBV5-1 and J is TRBJ2-7, with D tentatively TRBD1 (6 bases). Germline V gene lookup returns CDR1 SGHRS and CDR2 YFSETQ. CDR3 length: 14 residues. Trimming cost V 1 base and J 1 base, with 9 bases left between them. CDR3 nucleotide sequence: TGCGCCAGCAGCTTGAGGACAGATTCCTACGAGCAGTACTTC. Amino acid sequence: CASSLRTDSYEQYF.

The chain joins TRBV6-2 or TRBV6-3 to TRBJ1-5, with D possibly being TRBD1 (6 bases). The CDR3 loop spans 17 amino acids. V was cut by 0 bases and J by 0 bases, with 12 bases left in between. CDR1 is MNHEY and CDR2 is SVGEGT in the germline V gene. Here the CDR3 DNA reads TGTGCCAGCAGTTACTCTGGGGGGGCGCTTAGCAATCAGCCCCAGCATTTT. Its protein is CASSYSGGALSNQPQHF.

V and J are TRBV7-2 and TRBJ2-3, with TRBD1 as a possible D gene (6 bases). Germline V gives CDR1 SGHTA, CDR2 FQGNSA. V dropped 5 bases and J dropped 2 bases, with 11 bases sitting between them. The CDR3 has 14 residues. The CDR3 region has the DNA TGTGCCAGCAGCCGAAGGGACACCACAGATACGCAGTATTTT. As protein: CASSRRDTTDTQYF.

This clonotype has just a few counts. The rearrangement uses TRBV29-1 and TRBJ2-2; D possibly uses TRBD1 or TRBD2 (5 bases each). The CDR3 covers 11 residues. V gave up 5 bases and J gave up 6 bases, with 7 bases separating them. Germline V gene lookup returns CDR1 SQVTM and CDR2 ANQGSEA. This CDR3 is CSVRGAGELFF. The CDR3 nucleotides are TGCAGCGTTAGAGGGGCCGGGGAGCTGTTTTTT.

This clonotype was seen at least ten times. The chain carries TRBV5-1 and TRBJ2-1; maybe TRBD1 (6 bases). V shed 1 base and J shed 4 bases, with 12 bases lying between them. Germline values: CDR1 SGHRS, CDR2 YFSETQ. The CDR3 extends over 15 amino acids. CDR3 in amino acids: CASSLLGAVYNEQFF. As DNA, the CDR3 is TGCGCCAGCAGCTTGTTGGGGGCCGTTTACAATGAGCAGTTCTTC.

The sample holds many counts of this clonotype. The chain couples TRBV6-5 to TRBJ2-7, with a possible D match to TRBD2 (5 bases). V shed 0 bases and J shed 0 bases, with 9 bases lying between them. CDR3 size: 15 residues. Looked up from germline, CDR1 is MNHEY and CDR2 is SVGAGI. The CDR3 nucleotides are TGTGCCAGCAGTTACTCAAGCGGAAGCTCCTACGAGCAGTACTTC. Protein sequence: CASSYSSGSSYEQYF.

This clonotype was seen repeatedly, ten times or more. The chain's CDR3 is CASRASSYHAGGTEAFF. The CDR3 DNA follows: TGTGCCAGCAGGGCGTCGTCTTACCACGCGGGGGGGACTGAAGCTTTCTTT. The gene calls are TRBV6-1 and TRBJ1-1; maybe TRBD1 (5 bases). This CDR3 has 17 amino acids. Trimming cost V 6 bases and J 5 bases, with 25 bases left between them. Germline CDR1 reads MNHNS; CDR2 reads SASEGT.

The chain couples TRBV20-1 to TRBJ1-2, with 10 bases lining up with TRBD1. Germline V gives CDR1 DFQATT, CDR2 SNEGSKA (reference sequence). This CDR3 is built from 14 residues. The trim removed 2 bases at V and 4 bases at J, leaving 4 bases unmatched. CDR3 protein: CSARMDRGTYGYTF. CDR3 DNA: TGCAGTGCTAGAATGGACAGGGGGACCTATGGCTACACCTTC.

The chain has TRBV5-1 and TRBJ1-1; D uncertain. CDR1 is SGHRS and CDR2 is YFSETQ in the germline V gene. The CDR3 spans 14 residues. V was shortened by 7 bases and J by 0 bases, with 13 bases between the two germline ends. Written as DNA, the CDR3 is TGCGCCAGCCTCCCATCGGACTTGAACACTGAAGCTTTCTTT. Its translation: CASLPSDLNTEAFF.

This clonotype was recorded many times. The chain joins TRBV30 to TRBJ2-7; 10 bases map to TRBD1. The CDR3 has 14 residues. The germline V gene has CDR1 GTSNPN and CDR2 SVGIG (reference sequence). The ends lost 4 bases at V and 4 bases at J; junction bases unmatched: 7. The CDR3 region has the DNA TGTGCCTGGAACGGGGGACAGGGGCCGTACGAGCAGTACTTC. This encodes CAWNGGQGPYEQYF.

The gene calls are TRBV4-1 and TRBJ2-5; a weak D match, TRBD1 (5 bases). The CDR3 length is 17 residues. Germline-derived CDR1 and CDR2 are MGHRA and YSYEKL. V was clipped by 0 bases and J by 0 bases, with 14 bases between them. CDR3 protein: CASSQDRTRAYQETQYF. DNA for the CDR3: TGCGCCAGCAGCCAAGATAGGACACGAGCTTACCAAGAGACCCAGTACTTC.

This clonotype occurred many times. The chain carries TRBV12-3 or TRBV12-4 and TRBJ2-7; the match to TRBD2 covers 12 bases. There are 15 residues in the CDR3. The V and J ends lost 5 bases and 1 base, in that order; junction bases with no gene match: 3. CDR3 sequence: CASSPTSGRSYEQYF. The CDR3 DNA reads as TGTGCCAGCAGTCCTACTAGCGGGAGGTCCTACGAGCAGTACTTC.

This clonotype was seen many times. The rearrangement links TRBV7-6 to TRBJ2-5; no definite D call. CDR3 length: 12 amino acids. CDR1 is SGHVS, CDR2 FNYEAQ, per germline. Trimming removed 0 bases at V and 5 bases at J, with 4 bases between. The CDR3 coding sequence is TGTGCCAGCAGCTTAGCGCTGGAGACCCAGTACTTC. Amino acid sequence: CASSLALETQYF.

The chain recombines TRBV24-1 with TRBJ2-7, with unresolved D. V dropped 2 bases and J dropped 7 bases, with 11 bases sitting between them. CDR1 is KGHDR, CDR2 SFDVKD, per germline. The CDR3 spans 13 residues. The CDR3 protein is CATSDSPHEEQYF. The CDR3 DNA reads as TGTGCCACCAGTGATTCTCCACATGAAGAGCAGTACTTC.

This clonotype was picked up many times. The genes are TRBV6-1 and TRBJ2-7; D possibly uses TRBD1 or TRBD2 (5 bases each). The germline CDR1 and CDR2 sequences are MNHNS and SASEGT. The CDR3 covers 14 residues. Trimming cost V 5 bases and J 3 bases, with 14 bases left between them. The CDR3 nucleotides read TGTGCCAGCAGTAAGGGACCTCAGGGCTACGAGCAGTACTTC. Translating it yields CASSKGPQGYEQYF.

This clonotype was counted ten times or more. This sequence joins TRBV2 and TRBJ2-7; D gene unclear. The ends were cut back, 5 bases at V and 1 base at J, with 0 bases in the middle. Per the germline V gene, CDR1 is SNHLY and CDR2 is FYNNEI. The CDR3 contains 10 residues. CDR3 sequence: CASSSYEQYF. The CDR3 region has the DNA TGTGCCAGCAGTTCCTACGAGCAGTACTTC.

This clonotype appeared many times. The chain has TRBV3-1 and TRBJ2-7, with D perhaps TRBD1 (5 bases). Deletions cut 8 bases from V and 0 bases from J, with 14 bases between. Germline CDR1 is LGHDT and CDR2 is YNNKEL (reference sequence). The CDR3 has 14 amino acids. CDR3 in DNA: TGTGCCAGCCAACCACGGACAAGCTCCTACGAGCAGTACTTC. It specifies CASQPRTSSYEQYF.

The table lists this clonotype with many counts. This chain connects TRBV9 to TRBJ2-1, with 7 bases that match TRBD2. Looked up from germline, CDR1 is SGDLS and CDR2 is YYNGEE. There are 14 residues in the CDR3. V lost 4 bases, J lost 6 bases, and 7 bases stayed unmatched. The CDR3 DNA reads as TGTGCCAGCAGCTCCCGGACTAGTCGCAATGAGCAGTTCTTC. Translating gives CASSSRTSRNEQFF.